This T cell receptor beta chain was observed in a study of CD8 T cells in Susac syndrome. With random hexamers, roughly 0.5 to 1 ug RNA was reverse transcribed. Amplification of TCR beta CDR3 across 54 Vbeta and 13 Jbeta was performed with immunoSEQ multiplex PCR. TCRdb re-analysed the immunoSEQ multiplex PCR reads in MiXCR, keeping a single row per CDR3 protein. This sample has about 170,000 distinct CDR3 sequences, with approximately 93% found just once. Only a few counts were recorded for this clonotype. TCR beta sequences were obtained from blood CD8+ and CD4+ T cells. The multiple sclerosis control group was made up of treatment-naive patients with stable or active relapsing-remitting disease. The sample consisted of CD4+ T cells from PBMCs. The receptor was isolated from a human donor with multiple sclerosis.

CDR3 sequence reads: CASSVTGPGEQYF. CDR3 bases: TGTGCCAGCAGTGTAACAGGGCCTGGCGAGCAGTACTTC. The genes are TRBV25-1 and TRBJ2-7; D might be TRBD1 (6 bases). Trimming removed 4 bases at V and 6 bases at J, with 13 bases between. Looked up from germline, CDR1 is MGHDK and CDR2 is SYGVNS. The CDR3 covers 13 residues.